This note documents a single T cell receptor (beta chain) sequence. The junction differs from germline at one of its ends, possibly a read error. The data were produced by immunoSEQ multiplex PCR, yet TCRdb's version contains in-frame clones alone and is incomplete. Of about 61,000 clones listed, about 85% are singletons. This CDR3 is 13 amino acids long. Germline CDR1 and CDR2: GTSNPN and SVGIG (reference sequence). This sample was taken from a study of OX40 agonist ivuxolimab in advanced cancers. The chain is built from TRBV30 and TRBJ2-1; no clear D. The source material was CD4+ or CD8+ T cells sorted from blood, sampled in a trial of the OX40 agonist ivuxolimab. The receptor comes from an adult with an advanced solid tumor such as melanoma, head and neck, liver or kidney cancer. In DNA, the CDR3 is TGTGCCTGGAGTGTTGGCTCCTCCAATGAGCAGTTCTTC. Translated: CAWSVGSSNEQFF.